One sample yielded the 9 T cell receptor beta chains listed below, sequenced in a study of T cells in Graves' hyperthyroidism and ophthalmopathy. Researchers took RNA transcripts and amplified the TCR beta CDR3 regions from them. Primed by the HTBI set, a first-round RT-PCR was run on the TCR CDR3. MiXCR was run by TCRdb on the multiplex PCR reads, yielding one entry per CDR3 protein. This sample carries more than 550,000 distinct CDR3 sequences, around 15% of them seen once, and the ten largest clones take 15% to 19%. The sequenced sample consisted of blood. Receptor source: a man aged 50-60 years with Graves' hyperthyroidism.

The CDR3 sequence is CASSTRTISGLAKNIQYF. In nucleotides, the CDR3 is TGTGCCAGCAGTACCCGGACAATTAGCGGTCTAGCCAAAAACATTCAGTACTTC. J is TRBJ2-4 and V is TRBV6-1, with D perhaps matching TRBD2 (6 bases). V was cut by 5 bases and J by 0 bases, with 20 bases left in between. The CDR3 contains 18 residues. CDR1 and CDR2 (germline): MNHNS, SASEGT.

At least ten counts were recorded for this clonotype. For the CDR3, the DNA is TGTGCCTGGAGCAGGGGGTCCAACGAGCAGTACTTC. Translated: CAWSRGSNEQYF. The chain joins TRBV30 to TRBJ2-7, with TRBD1 identical over 7 bases. Germline V gives CDR1 GTSNPN, CDR2 SVGIG (reference sequence). The CDR3 sequence is 12 residues long. V lost 3 bases, J lost 5 bases, and 4 bases stayed unmatched.

In its sample, this clonotype was seen many times. This chain links TRBV3-1 with TRBJ2-1; D perhaps matches TRBD1 (6 bases). This CDR3 is 15 amino acids long. Germline loops: CDR1 LGHDT, CDR2 YNNKEL (reference sequence). Trimming took off 0 bases at V and 8 bases at J, with 14 bases between the two ends. Written as DNA, the CDR3 is TGTGCCAGCAGCCAAGATAGGGGGATGGGGCATGAGCAGTTCTTC. Translation gives CASSQDRGMGHEQFF.

This clonotype was recorded at least ten times. J is TRBJ1-1 and V is TRBV11-1; D is uncertain. V lost 1 base and J lost 4, with 7 bases in between. The length of the CDR3 is 13 residues. In germline, CDR1 is SGHAT, CDR2 FQDESV (reference sequence). CDR3 residues: CASSLERFTEAFF. As DNA, the CDR3 is TGTGCCAGCAGCTTAGAACGGTTCACTGAAGCTTTCTTT.

This clonotype was observed a few times. J is TRBJ1-1 and V is TRBV28; D gene ambiguous. Trimming took 2 bases from V and 0 from J, leaving 10 bases between them. The CDR3 runs to 15 residues. Germline assignment: CDR1 MDHEN and CDR2 SYDVKM. CDR3 DNA sequence: TGTGCCAGCAGTTTACGCCGGACTCTGAACACTGAAGCTTTCTTT. It codes for CASSLRRTLNTEAFF.

The sample holds one count of this clonotype. V and J are TRBV10-1 and TRBJ1-5; TRBD1 is a possible D gene (6 bases). CDR3 length: 15 residues. CDR1 and CDR2 from the germline V gene are WNHNN and SYGVQD (reference sequence). Trimming left V 5 bases short and J 0 bases short, with 11 bases between. The CDR3 is CASSSLDSSNQPQHF. CDR3 DNA: TGCGCCAGCAGTTCACTGGACAGTAGCAATCAGCCCCAGCATTTT.

This clonotype was observed at least ten times. The CDR3, as DNA: TGTGCCAGCAGTATCCCCCCACAGGGGGCGACTTCTTACGAGCAGTACTTC. Amino acids: CASSIPPQGATSYEQYF. This chain connects TRBV28 to TRBJ2-7, with TRBD1 matching 9 bases. The germline V gene encodes CDR1 MDHEN and CDR2 SYDVKM. The CDR3 consists of 17 residues. J gave up 4 bases and V 5 bases, and 15 bases lay outside the gene matches.

This clonotype came up once. The rearrangement links TRBV14 to TRBJ1-1; D may be TRBD1 (5 bases). The CDR3 has 14 amino acids. V dropped 3 bases and J dropped 5 bases, with 13 bases sitting between them. Germline V lookup: CDR1 SGHDN, CDR2 FVKESK. The CDR3 DNA reads as TGTGCCAGCAGCCATAACAGGCGGGGAACTGAAGCTTTCTTT. Protein: CASSHNRRGTEAFF.

This clonotype was observed a handful of times. The CDR3 is CASEYAVAETQYF. Here the CDR3 DNA reads TGTGCCAGCGAATACGCAGTAGCAGAGACCCAGTACTTC. The rearrangement uses TRBV6-2 or TRBV6-3 and TRBJ2-5; D is uncertain. The germline CDR1 and CDR2 sequences are MNHEY and SVGEGT. Trimming stripped 8 bases from V and 4 bases from J, with 14 bases between. CDR3 length: 13 residues.